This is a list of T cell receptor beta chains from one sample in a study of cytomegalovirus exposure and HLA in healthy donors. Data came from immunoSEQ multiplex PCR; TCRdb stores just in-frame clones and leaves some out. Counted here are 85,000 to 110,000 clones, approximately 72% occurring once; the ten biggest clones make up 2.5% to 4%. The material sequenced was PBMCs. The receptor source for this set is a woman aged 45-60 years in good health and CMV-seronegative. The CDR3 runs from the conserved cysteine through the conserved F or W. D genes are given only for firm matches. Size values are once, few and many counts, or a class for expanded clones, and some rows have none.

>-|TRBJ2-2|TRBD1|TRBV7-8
TGTGCCAGTAGGAAATCGGGACAGGGTAACACCGGGGAGCTGTTTTTT
CASRKSGQGNTGELFF
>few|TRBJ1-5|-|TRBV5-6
TGTGCCAGCAGCTTCTTGAATCAGCCCCAGCATTTT
CASSFLNQPQHF
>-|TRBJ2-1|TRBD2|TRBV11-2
TGTGCCAGCAGCTTGGCCGCGACTAGCGGGATCAATGAGCAGTTCTTC
CASSLAATSGINEQFF
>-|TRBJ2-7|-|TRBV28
TGTGCCACCAAAATGGGGGGGCGGGGAGAGCAGTACTTC
CATKMGGRGEQYF
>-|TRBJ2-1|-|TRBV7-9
TGTGCCAGCAGCTTAGACGCGGGTCCCTACAATGAGCAGTTCTTC
CASSLDAGPYNEQFF
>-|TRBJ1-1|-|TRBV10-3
TGTGCCATCAATAACGGGGGGCAGTACACTGAAGCTTTCTTT
CAINNGGQYTEAFF
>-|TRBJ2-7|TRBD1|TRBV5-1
TGCGCCAGCAGCTTGACAGGGGAGTCGATCTACGAGCAGTACTTC
CASSLTGESIYEQYF
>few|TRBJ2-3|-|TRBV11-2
TGTGCCAGCAGCTTAGATCGTGACATCACAGATACGCAGTATTTT
CASSLDRDITDTQYF
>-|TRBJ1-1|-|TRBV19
TGTGCCAGTAGTTCATCAGCGGGAGTTACTGAAGCTTTCTTT
CASSSSAGVTEAFF
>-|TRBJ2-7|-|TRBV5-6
TGTGCCAGCACCTCGACTCAGTCCTACGAGCAGTACTTC
CASTSTQSYEQYF
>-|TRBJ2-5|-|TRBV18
TGTGCCAGCTCACCACGGGTCGGGGTTGAGACCCAGTACTTC
CASSPRVGVETQYF
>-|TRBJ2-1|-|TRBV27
TGTGCCAGCAGTTTATCCCACGCGGCAAGCTCCTACAATGAGCAGTTCTTC
CASSLSHAASSYNEQFF
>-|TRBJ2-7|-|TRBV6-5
TGTGCCAGCAGCACAGGGAAGTACGAGCAGTACTTC
CASSTGKYEQYF
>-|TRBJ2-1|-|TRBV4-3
TGCGCCAGCAGCCAAGAGGGGGGAATCGGGAATGAGCAGTTCTTC
CASSQEGGIGNEQFF
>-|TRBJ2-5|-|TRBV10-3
TGTGCCGTACAGGGTGCGGAGGAGACCCAGTACTTC
CAVQGAEETQYF
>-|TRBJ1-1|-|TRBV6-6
TGTGCCAGCAGTTATGGGGGGGCGCTCCCTGAAGCTTTCTTT
CASSYGGALPEAFF
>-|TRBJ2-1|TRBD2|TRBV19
TGTGCCAGTAGTATACTCGCGGGAGGGCCACTCTACAATGAGCAGTTCTTC
CASSILAGGPLYNEQFF
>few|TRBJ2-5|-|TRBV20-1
TGCAGTTCTAGCGTCCAAGAGACCCAGTACTTC
CSSSVQETQYF
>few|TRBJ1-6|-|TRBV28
TGTGCCAGTAGTAGGCAGGGAGGGAATTCACCCCTCCACTTT
CASSRQGGNSPLHF
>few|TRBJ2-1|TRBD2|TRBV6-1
TGTGCCAGCAGTGAACCCGGGACTAGCGGGAGAAATGAGCAGTTCTTC
CASSEPGTSGRNEQFF
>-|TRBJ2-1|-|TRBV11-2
TGTGCCAGCAGCCCCGTTAGCGAGAGTGGGTACAATGAGCAGTTCTTC
CASSPVSESGYNEQFF
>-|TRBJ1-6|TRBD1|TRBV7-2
TGTGCCAGCAGCTCAGGGGGAAGCTCCTATAATTCACCCCTCCACTTT
CASSSGGSSYNSPLHF
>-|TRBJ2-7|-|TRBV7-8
TGTGCCAGCAGCTGGGGGCAAGGGTTCTACGAGCAGTACTTC
CASSWGQGFYEQYF
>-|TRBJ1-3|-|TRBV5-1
TGCGCCAGCAGCTTGACCGGCTCTGGAAACACCATATATTTT
CASSLTGSGNTIYF
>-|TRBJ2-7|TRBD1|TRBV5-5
TGTGCCAGCAGCTTGGGCCCATCCGACGGGACAGGGACTTACGAGCAGTACTTC
CASSLGPSDGTGTYEQYF
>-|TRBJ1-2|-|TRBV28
TGTGCCAGCAGTTTTCAGGGTCGAGGCTACACCTTC
CASSFQGRGYTF
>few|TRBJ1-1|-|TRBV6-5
TGTGCCAGCAGTTACTCCTCAGGGTCCGACACTGAAGCTTTCTTT
CASSYSSGSDTEAFF
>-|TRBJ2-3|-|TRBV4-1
TGCGCCAGCAGCCACCCGACAGGTCGTGGGGGCACAGATACGCAGTATTTT
CASSHPTGRGGTDTQYF
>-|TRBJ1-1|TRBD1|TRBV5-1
TGCGCCAGCAGCCCAGGGGGCGCCGTCACTGAAGCTTTCTTT
CASSPGGAVTEAFF
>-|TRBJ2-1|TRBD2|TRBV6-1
TGTGCCAGCAGTGACGGACTAGCGGGGGCCGGTTATGAGCAGTTCTTC
CASSDGLAGAGYEQFF
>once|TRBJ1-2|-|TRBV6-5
TGTGCCAGCAGTTACTCGAGAGGGAACTATGGCTACACCTTC
CASSYSRGNYGYTF
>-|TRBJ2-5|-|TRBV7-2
TGTGCCAGCAGCTTAGCGTCGGCGGGGAACCAAGAGACCCAGTACTTC
CASSLASAGNQETQYF
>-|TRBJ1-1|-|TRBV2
TGTGCCAGCAGAGGGACTTTTGGAGAAGCTTTCTTT
CASRGTFGEAFF
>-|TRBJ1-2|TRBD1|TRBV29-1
TGCAGCGTTGCCGAGGGGGCCTCTAACTATGGCTACACCTTC
CSVAEGASNYGYTF
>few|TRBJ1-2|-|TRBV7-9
TGTTCCAGCAGCTTGCTAGGGGCTGGCTACACCTTC
CSSSLLGAGYTF
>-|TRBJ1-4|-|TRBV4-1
TGCGCCAGCAGCCTCCGGACATGGGCTAATGAAAAACTGTTTTTT
CASSLRTWANEKLFF
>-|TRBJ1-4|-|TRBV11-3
TGTGCCAGCAGCACATACGCTTCTGCTAATGAAAAACTGTTTTTT
CASSTYASANEKLFF
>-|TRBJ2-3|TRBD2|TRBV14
TGTGCCAGCAGCCTCCGACTAGCGGGAGGGCCAAAAGATACGCAGTATTTT
CASSLRLAGGPKDTQYF
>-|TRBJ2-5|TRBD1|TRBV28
TGTGCCAGCAGTATACCAAACAGGGGGCAAGAGACCCAGTACTTC
CASSIPNRGQETQYF
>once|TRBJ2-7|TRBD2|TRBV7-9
TGTGCCAGCAGCTCCTCTGGACTAGCTTCCTACGAGCAGTACTTC
CASSSSGLASYEQYF
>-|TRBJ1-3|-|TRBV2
TGTGCCAGCAGCCGGGACATCTCTGGAAACACCATATATTTT
CASSRDISGNTIYF
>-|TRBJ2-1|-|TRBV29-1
TGCAGCGTTCCAGGGCCGTCGCAGTTCTTC
CSVPGPSQFF
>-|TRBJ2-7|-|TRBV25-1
TGTGCCAGCAGGGGGGGGCACGGAACCTACGAGCAGTACTTC
CASRGGHGTYEQYF
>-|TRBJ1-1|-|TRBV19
TGTGCCAGTAGTATTCTCGGGGATTCCCTTGGCGGAGAAGCTTTCTTT
CASSILGDSLGGEAFF
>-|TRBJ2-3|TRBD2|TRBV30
TGTGCCGGGGGGGAGTCCACAGATACGCAGTATTTT
CAGGESTDTQYF
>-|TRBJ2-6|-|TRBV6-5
TGTGCCAGCAGCACAGCATCTGGGGCCAACGTCCTGACTTTC
CASSTASGANVLTF
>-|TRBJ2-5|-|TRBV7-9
TGTGCCAGCAGCTCCCGGGACCAAGAGACCCAGTACTTC
CASSSRDQETQYF
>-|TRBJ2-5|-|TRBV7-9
TGTGCCAGCAGCTTAGTTGCTATGTTGGAGACCCAGTACTTC
CASSLVAMLETQYF
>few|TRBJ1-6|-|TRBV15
TGTGCCACCAGCTCCGGCAGGGTCCTAACTGATTCACCCCTCCACTTT
CATSSGRVLTDSPLHF
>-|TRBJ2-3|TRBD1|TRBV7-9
TGTGCCAGCAGCAAACAGGGGGCGATGCGCACAGATACGCAGTATTTT
CASSKQGAMRTDTQYF
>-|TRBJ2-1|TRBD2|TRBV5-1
TGCGCCAGCACCCCTTTTAGCGGGGAATTTAGTGAGCAGTTCTTC
CASTPFSGEFSEQFF
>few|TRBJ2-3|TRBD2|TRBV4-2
TGTGCCAGCAGCCAGGAGTTAGGGACTAGCGGAGATACGCAGTATTTT
CASSQELGTSGDTQYF
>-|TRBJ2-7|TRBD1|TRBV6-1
TGTGCCAGCAGTGGACAGGGGATGTACGAGCAGTACTTC
CASSGQGMYEQYF
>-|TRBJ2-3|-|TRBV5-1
TGCGCCAGCAGCTTGGCCGGGACAATCACAGATACGCAGTATTTT
CASSLAGTITDTQYF
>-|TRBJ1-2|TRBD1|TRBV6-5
TGTGCCAGCGGGGACAGGGATTATGGCTACACCTTC
CASGDRDYGYTF